This T cell receptor beta chain derives from a study of T-cell reconstitution after alpha-beta-depleted transplantation in children. This clonotype appeared a few times. A library of TCRbeta sequences, prepared with unique molecular identifiers, was generated. TCRdb redid the calling of the PCR reads with MiXCR, one entry per CDR3 protein. This sample carries a few hundred thousand distinct CDR3 sequences, 11% of them seen once, and the ten largest clones take roughly 5.1%. Germline-derived CDR1 and CDR2 are LNHNV and YYDKDF (reference sequence). This CDR3 comprises 16 residues. Unmatched junction bases numbered 7, after V lost 3 bases and J lost 2 bases.

Sequencing was performed on PBMCs from the stem cell graft donor, taken from the stem cell graft. The source is a human donor who donated a stem cell graft to a child with acute myeloid leukemia. The chain employs TRBV15 and TRBJ2-3; 8 bases map to TRBD1. In nucleotides, the CDR3 is TGTGCCACCAGCAGCGAGGACAGGGCCCTCACAGATACGCAGTATTTT. Its translation: CATSSEDRALTDTQYF.